This T cell receptor beta chain originates from a study of blood T cell repertoires in COVID-19. On the study more broadly: Some COVID-19 samples were acute and others convalescent; all came from the United States, Italy and Spain.

Losses at the gene ends were 4 bases for V and 6 bases for J; bases not matched to a gene: 8. The germline V gene encodes CDR1 SQVTM and CDR2 ANQGSEA. The CDR3 totals 14 residues. Study processing details: Amplifying reference gene primers gave estimates of nucleated cell counts. The table came from immunoSEQ multiplex PCR; TCRdb's copy has only in-frame clones and leaves some out. That table gives V, J and clone size, and the DNA gave D and trimming. The sample has 65,000 to 85,000 clones, less than 90% seen once; the top ten hold about 5.7%. Sequencing was done on a sample of peripheral blood. The sequence derives from a man older than 75 with COVID-19, enrolled during active disease. This sequence joins TRBV29-1 and TRBJ2-1, with 8 bases matching TRBD2. CDR3 amino acids: CSVVPAGAPNEQFF. The CDR3 bases are TGCAGCGTTGTACCAGCGGGGGCTCCCAATGAGCAGTTCTTC.